This T cell receptor (beta chain) comes out of a study of T-cell memory formation after mild COVID-19. TCRdb itself ran the 5' RACE reads through MiXCR, one entry per CDR3 protein. The table shows a few hundred thousand distinct CDR3 sequences, with approximately 15% occurring only once. A few counts support this clonotype. The receptor was derived from a man younger than 35 who had mild COVID-19 (a few samples of this study predate the infection). Cell type and time point are not known. The sequenced sample consisted of PBMCs or a T cell subset sorted from them (not recorded which).

The CDR3, as DNA: TGTGCCAGCAGCTCCGCCCGGGATGCGGACTACGAGCAGTACTTC. Protein product: CASSSARDADYEQYF. The chain recombines TRBV7-6 with TRBJ2-7; weak D call: TRBD2 (5 bases). In germline, CDR1 is SGHVS, CDR2 FNYEAQ. V lost 4 bases and J lost 3, with 16 bases in between. This CDR3 contains 15 residues.